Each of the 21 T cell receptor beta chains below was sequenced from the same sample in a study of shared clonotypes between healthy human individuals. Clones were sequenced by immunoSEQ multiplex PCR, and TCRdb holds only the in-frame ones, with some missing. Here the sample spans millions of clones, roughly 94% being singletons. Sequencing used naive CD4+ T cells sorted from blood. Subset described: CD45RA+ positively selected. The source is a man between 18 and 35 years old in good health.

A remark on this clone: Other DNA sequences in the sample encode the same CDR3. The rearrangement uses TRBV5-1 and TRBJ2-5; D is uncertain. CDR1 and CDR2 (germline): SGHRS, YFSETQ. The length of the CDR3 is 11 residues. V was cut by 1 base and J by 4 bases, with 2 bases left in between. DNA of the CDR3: TGCGCCAGCAGCTTGCGAGAGACCCAGTACTTC. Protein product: CASSLRETQYF.

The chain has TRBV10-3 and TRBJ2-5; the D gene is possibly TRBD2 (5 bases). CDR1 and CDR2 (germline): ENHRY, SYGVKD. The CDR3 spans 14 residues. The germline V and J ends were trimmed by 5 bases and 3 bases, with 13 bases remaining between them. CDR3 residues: CAISSDRGEETQYF. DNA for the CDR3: TGTGCCATCAGTTCTGATCGGGGAGAAGAGACCCAGTACTTC.

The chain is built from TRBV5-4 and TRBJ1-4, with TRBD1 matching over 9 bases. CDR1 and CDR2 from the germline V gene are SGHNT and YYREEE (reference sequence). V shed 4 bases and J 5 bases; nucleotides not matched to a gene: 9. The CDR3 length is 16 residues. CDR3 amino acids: CASSGTGSGENEKLFF. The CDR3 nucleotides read TGTGCCAGCAGCGGGACAGGGAGTGGGGAGAATGAAAAACTGTTTTTT.

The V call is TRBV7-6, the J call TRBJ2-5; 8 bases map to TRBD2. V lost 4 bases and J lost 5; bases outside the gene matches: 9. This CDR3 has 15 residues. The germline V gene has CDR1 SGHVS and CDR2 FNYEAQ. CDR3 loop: CASSSRGLVRETQYF. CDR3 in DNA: TGTGCCAGCAGCTCCAGGGGACTAGTGAGGGAGACCCAGTACTTC.

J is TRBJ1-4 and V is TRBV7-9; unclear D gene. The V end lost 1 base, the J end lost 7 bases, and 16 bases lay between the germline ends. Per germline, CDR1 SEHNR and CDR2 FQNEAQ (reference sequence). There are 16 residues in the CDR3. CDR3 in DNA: TGTGCCAGCAGCTTAGTACCGGGCTTTGAGGGTGAAAAACTGTTTTTT. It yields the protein CASSLVPGFEGEKLFF.

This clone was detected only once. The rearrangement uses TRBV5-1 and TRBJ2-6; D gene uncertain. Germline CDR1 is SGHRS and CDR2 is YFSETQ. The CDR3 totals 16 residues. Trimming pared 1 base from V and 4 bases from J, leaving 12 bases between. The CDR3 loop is CASSLTTVSGANVLTF. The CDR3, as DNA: TGCGCCAGCAGCTTGACCACAGTGTCCGGGGCCAACGTCCTGACTTTC.

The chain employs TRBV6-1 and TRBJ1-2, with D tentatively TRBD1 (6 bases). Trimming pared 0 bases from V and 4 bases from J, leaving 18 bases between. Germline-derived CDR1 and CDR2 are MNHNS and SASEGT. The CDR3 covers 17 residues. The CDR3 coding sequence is TGTGCCAGCAGTGAAGCCCGAGGGGGTTGGTCGCCCTATGGCTACACCTTC. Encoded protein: CASSEARGGWSPYGYTF.

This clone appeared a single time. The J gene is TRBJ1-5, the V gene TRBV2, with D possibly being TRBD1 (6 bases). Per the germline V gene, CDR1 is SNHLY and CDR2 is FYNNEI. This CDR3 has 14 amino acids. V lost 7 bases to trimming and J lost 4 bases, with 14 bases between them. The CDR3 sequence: CASTEQGANQPQHF. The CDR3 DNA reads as TGTGCCAGCACCGAACAGGGAGCGAATCAGCCCCAGCATTTT.

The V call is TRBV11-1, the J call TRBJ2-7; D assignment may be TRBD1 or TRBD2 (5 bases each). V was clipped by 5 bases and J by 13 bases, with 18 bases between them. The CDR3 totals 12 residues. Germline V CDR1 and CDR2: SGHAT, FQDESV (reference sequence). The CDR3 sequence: CASSKRDRPPYF. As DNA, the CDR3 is TGTGCCAGCAGCAAGAGGGACCGACCACCTTACTTC.

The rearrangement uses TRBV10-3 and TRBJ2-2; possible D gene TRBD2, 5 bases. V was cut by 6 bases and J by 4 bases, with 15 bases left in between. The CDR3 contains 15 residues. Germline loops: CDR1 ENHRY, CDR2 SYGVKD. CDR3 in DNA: TGTGCCATCAGGGACTCCCGCGGCGGCACCGGGGAGCTGTTTTTT. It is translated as CAIRDSRGGTGELFF.

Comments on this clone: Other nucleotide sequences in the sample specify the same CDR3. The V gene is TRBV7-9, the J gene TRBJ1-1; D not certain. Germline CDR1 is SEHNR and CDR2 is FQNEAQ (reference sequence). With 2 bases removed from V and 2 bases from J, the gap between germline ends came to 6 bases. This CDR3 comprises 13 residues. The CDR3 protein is CASSLQLNTEAFF. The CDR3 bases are TGTGCCAGCAGCTTACAGCTCAACACTGAAGCTTTCTTT.

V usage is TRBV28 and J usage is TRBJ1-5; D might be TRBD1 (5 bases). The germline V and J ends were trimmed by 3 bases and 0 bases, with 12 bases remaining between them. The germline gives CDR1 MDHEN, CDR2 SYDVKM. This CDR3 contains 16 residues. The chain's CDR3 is CASSLRGFLSNQPQHF. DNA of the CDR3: TGTGCCAGCAGTTTGCGGGGGTTCCTTAGCAATCAGCCCCAGCATTTT.

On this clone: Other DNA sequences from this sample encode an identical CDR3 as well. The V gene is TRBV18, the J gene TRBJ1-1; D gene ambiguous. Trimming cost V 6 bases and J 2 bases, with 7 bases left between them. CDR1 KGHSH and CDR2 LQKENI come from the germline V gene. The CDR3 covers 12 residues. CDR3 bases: TGTGCCAGCTCCCCAGAAAACACTGAAGCTTTCTTT. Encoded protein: CASSPENTEAFF.

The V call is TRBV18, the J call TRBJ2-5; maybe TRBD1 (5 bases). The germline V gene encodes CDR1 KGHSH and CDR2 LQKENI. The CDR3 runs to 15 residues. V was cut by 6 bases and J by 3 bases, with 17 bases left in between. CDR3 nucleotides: TGTGCCAGCTCCCCATCCAAAGCGACAGAAGAGACCCAGTACTTC. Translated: CASSPSKATEETQYF.

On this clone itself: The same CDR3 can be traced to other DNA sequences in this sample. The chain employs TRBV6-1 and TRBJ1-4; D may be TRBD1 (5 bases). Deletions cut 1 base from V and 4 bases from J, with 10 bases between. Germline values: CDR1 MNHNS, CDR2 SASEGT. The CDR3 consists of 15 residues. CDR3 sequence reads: CASSEGGGRNEKLFF. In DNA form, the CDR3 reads TGTGCCAGCAGTGAAGGCGGGGGACGTAATGAAAAACTGTTTTTT.

This chain's CDR3 is CASSIRPGTRISYEQYF. CDR3 nucleotide sequence: TGTGCCAGTAGTATACGCCCCGGGACGAGAATCTCCTACGAGCAGTACTTC. The chain links TRBV19 to TRBJ2-7; D assignment may be TRBD1 or TRBD2 (5 bases each). This CDR3 is built from 17 residues. CDR1 and CDR2 from the germline V gene are LNHDA and SQIVND (reference sequence). Trimming pared 2 bases from V and 0 bases from J, leaving 17 bases between.

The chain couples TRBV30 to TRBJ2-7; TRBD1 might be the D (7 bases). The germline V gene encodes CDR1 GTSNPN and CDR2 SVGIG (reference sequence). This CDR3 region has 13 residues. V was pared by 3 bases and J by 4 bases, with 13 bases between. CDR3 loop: CAWRWQGGYEQYF. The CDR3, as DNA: TGTGCCTGGAGGTGGCAGGGGGGATACGAGCAGTACTTC. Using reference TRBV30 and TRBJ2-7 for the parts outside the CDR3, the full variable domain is SQTIHQWPATLVQPVGSPLSLECTVEGTSNPNLYWYRQAAGRGLQLLFYSVGIGQISSEVPQNLSASRPQDRQFILSSKKLLLSDSGFYLCAWRWQGGYEQYFGPGTRLTVT.

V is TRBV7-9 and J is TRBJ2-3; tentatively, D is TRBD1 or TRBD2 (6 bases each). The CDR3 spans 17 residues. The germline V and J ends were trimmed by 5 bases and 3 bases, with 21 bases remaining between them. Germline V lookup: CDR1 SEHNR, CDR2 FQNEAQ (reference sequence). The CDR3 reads CASSPLVGGVGTDTQYF. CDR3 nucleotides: TGTGCCAGCAGCCCTTTGGTGGGGGGCGTAGGGACAGATACGCAGTATTTT.

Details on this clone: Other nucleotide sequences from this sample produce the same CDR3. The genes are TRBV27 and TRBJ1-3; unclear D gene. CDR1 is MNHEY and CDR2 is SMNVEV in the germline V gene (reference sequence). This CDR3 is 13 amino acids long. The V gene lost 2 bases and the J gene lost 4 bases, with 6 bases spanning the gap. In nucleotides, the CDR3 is TGTGCCAGCAGTTTACGGTCAGGAAACACCATATATTTT. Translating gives CASSLRSGNTIYF.

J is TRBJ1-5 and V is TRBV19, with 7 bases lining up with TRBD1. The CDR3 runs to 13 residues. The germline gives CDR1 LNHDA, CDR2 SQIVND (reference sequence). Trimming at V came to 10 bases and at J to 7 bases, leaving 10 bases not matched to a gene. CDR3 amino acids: CATQPQGFQPQHF. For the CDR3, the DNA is TGTGCCACCCAACCACAGGGGTTCCAGCCCCAGCATTTT.

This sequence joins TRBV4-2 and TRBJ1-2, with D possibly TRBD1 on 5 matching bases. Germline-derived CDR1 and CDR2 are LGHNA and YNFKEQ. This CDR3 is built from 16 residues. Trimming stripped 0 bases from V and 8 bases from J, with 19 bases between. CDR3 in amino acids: CASSQDMAGSSSGYTF. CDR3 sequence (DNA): TGTGCCAGCAGCCAAGATATGGCAGGGAGTAGTTCGGGCTACACCTTC.